These 29 T cell receptor beta chains were sequenced from one sample in a study of control samples from healthy donors and cancer patients. Only in-frame clones appear in the TCRdb table, and some are missing; sequencing was by immunoSEQ multiplex PCR. This sample carries 95,000 to 130,000 clones, 85% to 95% of them seen once, and the ten largest clones take over 2.5%. The sequenced material came from blood. Receptors were obtained from a man aged 25 to 40 in good health.

V is TRBV9 and J is TRBJ2-3; D is undetermined. Trimming stripped 4 bases from V and 10 bases from J, with 16 bases between. The germline V gene encodes CDR1 SGDLS and CDR2 YYNGEE. This CDR3 region has 13 residues. Here the CDR3 reads CASSLRPDGPQYF. DNA of the CDR3: TGTGCCAGCAGCCTGCGACCCGACGGGCCGCAGTATTTT.

The chain has TRBV5-1 and TRBJ1-4; a possible D gene is TRBD1 (5 bases). V lost 0 bases, J lost 8 bases, and 14 bases lay in between. CDR1 and CDR2 from the germline V gene are SGHRS and YFSETQ. CDR3 length: 15 amino acids. CDR3 sequence: CASSLAGSNEEKLFF. CDR3 in DNA: TGCGCCAGCAGCTTGGCAGGGTCGAATGAAGAAAAACTGTTTTTT.

This clone was seen more than once but under ten times. The chain couples TRBV12-3 or TRBV12-4 to TRBJ1-2; no clear D. V shed 6 bases and J shed 1 base, with 9 bases lying between them. The CDR3 is 13 amino acids. CDR3 DNA: TGTGCCAGCAGCTCATCTAGTAACTATGGCTACACCTTC. Amino acid sequence: CASSSSSNYGYTF.

The chain couples TRBV5-1 to TRBJ2-5, with TRBD2 identical over 10 bases. Unmatched junction bases numbered 11, after V lost 4 bases and J lost 2 bases. The germline gives CDR1 SGHRS, CDR2 YFSETQ. This CDR3 has 17 amino acids. The CDR3 coding sequence is TGCGCCAGCAGCCGCCAGCTAGCGGGGGCCTCACAAGAGACCCAGTACTTC. Protein sequence: CASSRQLAGASQETQYF.

The V gene is TRBV27, the J gene TRBJ2-3; D call uncertain. The CDR3 covers 13 residues. CDR1 and CDR2 (germline): MNHEY, SMNVEV (reference sequence). V lost 7 bases, J lost 1 base, and 9 bases lay in between. The CDR3 here is CASKSGRTDTQYF. In DNA form, the CDR3 reads TGTGCCAGCAAATCGGGTCGCACAGATACGCAGTATTTT.

The rearrangement uses TRBV3-1 (or the pseudogene TRBV3-2) and TRBJ1-3; no definite D call. The CDR3 is 17 amino acids. CDR1 is LGHDT and CDR2 is YNNKEL in the germline V gene (reference sequence). V was clipped by 4 bases and J by 0 bases, with 16 bases between them. In DNA form, the CDR3 reads TGTGCCAGCAGCCCCCCCTTGGGTAGGATCTCTGGAAACACCATATATTTT. Amino acid sequence: CASSPPLGRISGNTIYF.

The chain carries TRBV4-1 and TRBJ2-2; 10 bases fit TRBD1. V dropped 4 bases and J dropped 5; count of bases not matched to a gene: 7. Germline V gene lookup returns CDR1 MGHRA and CDR2 YSYEKL. The CDR3 contains 16 residues. The CDR3 DNA reads as TGCGCCAGCAGCCCCGGACAGGGGGTTGTAACCGGGGAGCTGTTTTTT. Amino acid sequence: CASSPGQGVVTGELFF.

The chain is built from TRBV7-9 and TRBJ2-2, with 13 bases identical to TRBD2. Per the germline V gene, CDR1 is SEHNR and CDR2 is FQNEAQ (reference sequence). The V segment lost 8 bases and the J segment 1 base; nucleotides outside the gene matches: 7. The CDR3 sequence is 17 residues long. The CDR3 DNA follows: TGTGCCAGCCATGGGAGACTAGCGGGGGGGAACACCGGGGAGCTGTTTTTT. The encoded protein is CASHGRLAGGNTGELFF.

The rearrangement joins TRBV2 to TRBJ2-3; 11 bases are shared with TRBD2. The CDR3 is 16 residues long. Germline CDR1 and CDR2: SNHLY and FYNNEI. The J segment lost 0 bases and the V segment lost 5 bases, leaving 4 bases of the junction unmatched. The CDR3, as DNA: TGTGCCAGCAGTTCCCGGACTAGCGGGAGCACAGATACGCAGTATTTT. It encodes CASSSRTSGSTDTQYF.

This chain uses TRBV18 with TRBJ1-1; 9 nucleotides align to TRBD1. The germline V gene has CDR1 KGHSH and CDR2 LQKENI. V shed 3 bases and J 0 bases; nucleotides not matched to a gene: 5. CDR3 length equals 16 residues. CDR3 protein: CASSPSWTGVNTEAFF. The CDR3 DNA sequence: TGTGCCAGCTCACCCTCTTGGACAGGGGTGAACACTGAAGCTTTCTTT.

This rearrangement joins TRBV15 to TRBJ2-7; 7 positions agree with TRBD1. Per the germline V gene, CDR1 is LNHNV and CDR2 is YYDKDF (reference sequence). V lost 4 bases and J lost 1; bases outside the gene matches: 7. The CDR3 spans 15 residues. This CDR3 reads CATSTRRDSSYEQYF. The CDR3, as DNA: TGTGCCACCAGCACCCGCCGGGACAGTTCCTACGAGCAGTACTTC.

The J gene is TRBJ1-1, the V gene TRBV19; 12 bases are shared with TRBD1. After removal of 9 bases from V and 4 bases from J, the junction contained 9 bases not matched to a gene. CDR3 size: 15 residues. From germline, CDR1 is LNHDA and CDR2 SQIVND (reference sequence). For the CDR3, the DNA is TGTGCCAGCCGGGACAGGGGGCGAGATGGCACTGAAGCTTTCTTT. Its translation is CASRDRGRDGTEAFF.

The rearrangement uses TRBV11-2 and TRBJ1-2; D unresolved. The germline V gene encodes CDR1 SGHAT and CDR2 FQNNGV. V gave up 1 base and J gave up 4 bases, with 7 bases separating them. This CDR3 has 13 residues. CDR3 protein: CASSLGVSYGYTF. The DNA for the CDR3 is TGTGCCAGCAGCTTAGGGGTTAGCTATGGCTACACCTTC.

The chain has TRBV2 and TRBJ1-2; D gene uncertain. Germline CDR1 is SNHLY and CDR2 is FYNNEI. V was trimmed by 2 bases and J by 8 bases, leaving 15 bases between them. This CDR3 contains 14 residues. In nucleotides, the CDR3 is TGTGCCAGCAGTGAATCCGTGGAGGCGGGAGGCTACACCTTC. It yields the protein CASSESVEAGGYTF.

This clone was recorded once. The chain uses TRBV2 and TRBJ1-5, with D perhaps TRBD1 (5 bases). CDR1 and CDR2 (germline): SNHLY, FYNNEI. V was cut by 4 bases and J by 8 bases, with 15 bases left in between. CDR3 length equals 14 residues. The CDR3 nucleotides are TGTGCCAGCAGTGGCGGGGGGGTAATGGAGCCCCAGCATTTT. It codes for CASSGGGVMEPQHF.

Only one count was recorded for this clone. The V call is TRBV19, the J call TRBJ2-1, with D uncertain. Per the germline V gene, CDR1 is LNHDA and CDR2 is SQIVND (reference sequence). V was pared by 3 bases and J by 9 bases, with 15 bases between. The CDR3 contains 14 residues. In nucleotides, the CDR3 is TGTGCCAGTAGTATGTCGGGCCGATCAAGTGAGCAGTTCTTC. Translation gives CASSMSGRSSEQFF.

The V and J genes are TRBV3-1 (or the pseudogene TRBV3-2) and TRBJ1-6, with unresolved D. CDR3 size: 18 residues. V was shortened by 0 bases and J by 2 bases, with 14 bases between the two germline ends. CDR1 is LGHDT, CDR2 YNNKEL, per germline (reference sequence). CDR3 region: CASSQDSSATPYNSPLHF. In DNA form, the CDR3 reads TGTGCCAGCAGCCAAGATTCTAGCGCTACGCCCTATAATTCACCCCTCCACTTT.

In this sample, this clone turned up once. This rearrangement joins TRBV3-1 (or the pseudogene TRBV3-2) to TRBJ2-2, with TRBD1 matching 8 bases. Trimming removed 4 bases from V and 4 bases from J; junction bases left unmatched: 8. The CDR3 is made up of 16 amino acids. The germline gives CDR1 LGHDT, CDR2 YNNKEL (reference sequence). CDR3 sequence: CASSLRQGTITGELFF. The CDR3 nucleotides read TGTGCCAGCAGCCTTCGACAGGGGACGATCACCGGGGAGCTGTTTTTT.

J is TRBJ1-5 and V is TRBV11-2; D remains ambiguous. V shed 5 bases and J shed 5 bases, with 16 bases lying between them. There are 15 residues in the CDR3. Germline lookup yields CDR1 SGHAT and CDR2 FQNNGV. The CDR3 is CASSRPCDTHQPQHF. Here the CDR3 DNA reads TGTGCCAGCAGCCGTCCATGCGACACCCATCAGCCCCAGCATTTT.

The chain recombines TRBV18 with TRBJ2-5; TRBD1 matches at 7 bases. Germline V gene lookup returns CDR1 KGHSH and CDR2 LQKENI. This CDR3 has 15 residues. J was trimmed by 2 bases and V by 1 base; bases with no gene match: 4. CDR3 amino acids: CASSPQQGYQETQYF. The CDR3 DNA is TGTGCCAGCTCACCACAACAGGGGTATCAAGAGACCCAGTACTTC.

The J gene is TRBJ2-1, the V gene TRBV11-2; 7 bases are a match to TRBD1. This CDR3 is built from 16 residues. CDR1 SGHAT and CDR2 FQNNGV come from the germline V gene. V was pared by 2 bases and J by 7 bases, with 11 bases of the junction left unmatched. The CDR3 bases are TGTGCCAGCAGCTTACTTACAGGGGATCTTGGGAATGAGCAGTTCTTC. Residues: CASSLLTGDLGNEQFF.

The V and J genes are TRBV5-8 and TRBJ1-3; possible D gene TRBD1, 5 bases. Trimming removed 2 bases at V and 2 bases at J, with 8 bases between. This CDR3 is built from 14 residues. In germline, CDR1 is SGHTS, CDR2 YDEGEE. CDR3 in amino acids: CASSLGHAGNTIYF. The CDR3 DNA follows: TGTGCCAGCAGCTTAGGACATGCTGGAAACACCATATATTTT. The whole variable domain, remainder taken from reference TRBV5-8 and TRBJ1-3, is EAGVTQSPTHLIKTRGQQATLRCSPISGHTSVYWYQQALGLGLQFLLWYDEGEERNRGNFPPRFSGRQFPNYSSELNVNALELEDSALYLCASSLGHAGNTIYFGEGSWLTVV.

Written as DNA, the CDR3 is TGTGCCAGCAGCCCACGTGGACATCTTACAGGTGGAGAACTGTTTTTT. It encodes CASSPRGHLTGGELFF. This chain connects TRBV11-2 to TRBJ1-4; D is possibly TRBD1 (5 bases). This CDR3 is 16 amino acids long. V was shortened by 5 bases and J by 12 bases, with 25 bases between the two germline ends. Germline V CDR1 and CDR2: SGHAT, FQNNGV.

For the CDR3, the DNA is TGTGCCAGCAGCTTGGGGCCGGGGGCCATTGAAGCTTTCTTT. Translating gives CASSLGPGAIEAFF. The V and J genes are TRBV5-6 and TRBJ1-1, with D tentatively TRBD1 (6 bases). Germline CDR1 is SGHDT and CDR2 is YYEEEE. The CDR3 spans 14 residues. Between the trimmed V and J ends, which lost 0 bases and 7 bases, there was a span of 13 bases.

This sequence joins TRBV2 and TRBJ2-2; D remains ambiguous. Trimming pared 6 bases from V and 1 base from J, leaving 15 bases between. CDR3 size: 16 residues. The germline gives CDR1 SNHLY, CDR2 FYNNEI. CDR3 DNA sequence: TGTGCCAGCAGGACGGGTCCTGATCTGAACACCGGGGAGCTGTTTTTT. This codes for CASRTGPDLNTGELFF.

CDR3 loop: CASSPPRTSGGQETQYF. In DNA form, the CDR3 reads TGTGCCAGCAGCCCGCCACGGACTAGCGGGGGGCAAGAGACCCAGTACTTC. The rearrangement joins TRBV13 to TRBJ2-5; 14 bases match TRBD2. CDR3 length equals 17 residues. The germline V gene has CDR1 PRHDT and CDR2 FYEKMQ (reference sequence). Trimming took 5 bases from V and 2 from J; bases not matched to a gene: 7.

This clone was seen just once. The genes are TRBV7-2 and TRBJ2-5, with D maybe TRBD1 (7 bases). The V gene lost 5 bases and the J gene lost 5 bases, with 15 bases spanning the gap. CDR1 SGHTA and CDR2 FQGNSA come from the germline V gene. The CDR3 totals 14 residues. CDR3 DNA: TGTGCCAGCAGCCCAACCTCAGGGGGGGAGACCCAGTACTTC. This encodes CASSPTSGGETQYF.

The chain couples TRBV28 to TRBJ1-2, with 10 bases matching TRBD1. Germline CDR1 and CDR2: MDHEN and SYDVKM. Losses at the gene ends were 3 bases for V and 5 bases for J; bases not matched to a gene: 3. The CDR3 length is 14 residues. The chain's CDR3 is CASSFGTGVYGYTF. The CDR3 DNA follows: TGTGCCAGCAGTTTCGGGACAGGGGTATATGGCTACACCTTC.

A few counts support this clone. The chain employs TRBV7-8 and TRBJ1-1; D gene unclear. Trimming took off 5 bases at V and 4 bases at J, with 14 bases between the two ends. Germline CDR1 is SGHVS and CDR2 is FQNEAQ. CDR3 length equals 14 residues. The CDR3 nucleotides read TGTGCCAGCAGCCACCGACGGGCGGTCACTGAAGCTTTCTTT. Translated, it gives CASSHRRAVTEAFF.